The T cell receptor (beta chain) under discussion was sequenced for a study of shared clonotypes between healthy human individuals. CDR1 is KGHSH and CDR2 is LQKENI in the germline V gene. Deletions cut 3 bases from V and 7 bases from J, with 19 bases between. This CDR3 spans 16 amino acids. Overall study results and limits: Investigators expected sequencing depth to affect clonotype sharing among donors.

In the study's own analysis: With immunoSEQ giving junction-only sequences and no quality scores, filtering differed. Libraries were prepared by immunoSEQ multiplex PCR; TCRdb keeps only in-frame clonotypes and omits some of them. The V and J calls and clone size were taken over from that table, and D and trimming were inferred from the DNA. Of approximately 2,000,000 clones listed, about nine tenths are singletons. Of note for this clone: As yet, its antigen is unknown.

This TCR was recovered from a man aged 18 to 30 in good health. Some clones in this sample may be carry-over from other donors' samples. Sequenced input: naive CD4+ T cells from PBMCs. Specified subset: CD45RA+ positively selected. This chain joins TRBV18 and TRBJ1-3; D gene uncertain. CDR3 DNA: TGTGCCAGCTCACCCCCCGTAGGCCGCGTGTGGAACACCATATATTTT. This encodes CASSPPVGRVWNTIYF.